Listed below are T cell receptor beta chains from one sample, sequenced in a study of identical twins. TCRdb re-analysed the 5' RACE reads in MiXCR, keeping a single row per CDR3 protein. The table has approximately 890,000 distinct CDR3 sequences, approximately 13% seen once. This sample was also put to use in a study of yellow fever vaccine responses in identical twins.

The sample was PBMCs. The source of these receptors is a woman between 18 and 29 years old in good health. Each CDR3 is given with its conserved first and last residue. The order of the fields is J gene, D gene, clone size, CDR3 length, V gene, CDR3 DNA, CDR3 protein. The D gene is left open where the match is weak. Expanded clones get a size class; other rows say once, few or many, or leave the size out.

J: TRBJ2-5
D: .
size: .
length: 15
V: TRBV6-1
DNA: TGTGCCAGCAGTGGAAGCCCGGGATCACAAGAGACCCAGTACTTC
CDR3: CASSGSPGSQETQYF

J: TRBJ2-1
D: TRBD2
size: many
length: 16
V: TRBV12-3/TRBV12-4
DNA: TGTGCCAGCAGTTTAAGGCTAGCGGGAGGTAGCAATGAGCAGTTCTTC
CDR3: CASSLRLAGGSNEQFF

J: TRBJ1-1
D: TRBD1
size: .
length: 15
V: TRBV10-3
DNA: TGTGCCATCAGTGAACGGGACAGGGCGAACACTGAAGCTTTCTTT
CDR3: CAISERDRANTEAFF

J: TRBJ1-4
D: .
size: few
length: 15
V: TRBV7-8
DNA: TGTGCCAGCAGCCCAAGGGTTCCTCGGGCTGAAAAACTGTTTTTT
CDR3: CASSPRVPRAEKLFF

J: TRBJ1-1
D: TRBD1
size: .
length: 16
V: TRBV14
DNA: TGTGCCAGCACCCCAACAGGGGGCGCGGTGAACACTGAAGCTTTCTTT
CDR3: CASTPTGGAVNTEAFF

J: TRBJ1-4
D: TRBD1
size: .
length: 15
V: TRBV2
DNA: TGTGCCAGCAGTGATAGGGGGACAGCTAATGAAAAACTGTTTTTT
CDR3: CASSDRGTANEKLFF

J: TRBJ2-3
D: TRBD2
size: few
length: 17
V: TRBV24-1
DNA: TGTGCCACCAGTGAGGAGAAGACTAGCGGGCTCACAGATACGCAGTATTTT
CDR3: CATSEEKTSGLTDTQYF

J: TRBJ2-3
D: .
size: .
length: 14
V: TRBV5-1
DNA: TGCGCCAGCAGCTTGGAAACTATCACAGATACGCAGTATTTT
CDR3: CASSLETITDTQYF

J: TRBJ2-2
D: .
size: .
length: 16
V: TRBV3-1
DNA: TGTGCCAGCAGCCAAGCCCTACAGGGGAACACCGGGGAGCTGTTTTTT
CDR3: CASSQALQGNTGELFF

J: TRBJ2-1
D: .
size: few
length: 12
V: TRBV6-2/TRBV6-3
DNA: TGTGCCAGCAGTACGCCGACAGGCTGGGAGTTCTTC
CDR3: CASSTPTGWEFF

J: TRBJ1-5
D: .
size: few
length: 16
V: TRBV23-1
DNA: TGCGCCAGCAGTCAACGGGGGGATTTTAGCAATCAGCCCCAGCATTTT
CDR3: CASSQRGDFSNQPQHF

J: TRBJ2-7
D: .
size: .
length: 16
V: TRBV15
DNA: TGTGCCACCAGCAGAGTTCAGGACCCTAGGGGACTCGAGCAGTACTTC
CDR3: CATSRVQDPRGLEQYF

J: TRBJ2-3
D: .
size: .
length: 14
V: TRBV10-1
DNA: TGCGCCAGCGGTCTCGGCTTCAGCACAGATACGCAGTATTTT
CDR3: CASGLGFSTDTQYF